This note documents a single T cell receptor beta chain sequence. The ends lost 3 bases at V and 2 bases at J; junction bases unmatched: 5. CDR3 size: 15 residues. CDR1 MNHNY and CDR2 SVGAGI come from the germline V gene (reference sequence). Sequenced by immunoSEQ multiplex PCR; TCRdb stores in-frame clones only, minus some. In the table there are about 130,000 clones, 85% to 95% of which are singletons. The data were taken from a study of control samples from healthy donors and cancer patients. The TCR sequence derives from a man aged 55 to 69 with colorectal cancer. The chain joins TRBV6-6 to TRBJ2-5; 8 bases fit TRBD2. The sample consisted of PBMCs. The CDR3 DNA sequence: TGTGCCAGCAGTTATTCCGCTAGCGGGCAAGAGACCCAGTACTTC. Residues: CASSYSASGQETQYF.